The clone carrying this TCR beta chain was seen a single time. These data come from a study of control samples from healthy donors and cancer patients. The CDR3 sequence is 16 residues long. CDR1 is SGHVS, CDR2 FQNEAQ, per germline. The V and J ends lost 3 bases and 1 base, in that order; junction bases with no gene match: 3. Assay used: immunoSEQ multiplex PCR; TCRdb lists only in-frame clones, some missing. Of about 75,000 clones in the sample, 90% to 95% were seen once. The J gene is TRBJ2-2, the V gene TRBV7-8; 9 nucleotides align to TRBD2. The sequence came from a woman in her thirties or forties in good health. Specimen: blood. CDR3 protein: CASSFIAGVNTGELFF. Written as DNA, the CDR3 is TGTGCCAGCAGCTTTATAGCGGGGGTGAACACCGGGGAGCTGTTTTTT.